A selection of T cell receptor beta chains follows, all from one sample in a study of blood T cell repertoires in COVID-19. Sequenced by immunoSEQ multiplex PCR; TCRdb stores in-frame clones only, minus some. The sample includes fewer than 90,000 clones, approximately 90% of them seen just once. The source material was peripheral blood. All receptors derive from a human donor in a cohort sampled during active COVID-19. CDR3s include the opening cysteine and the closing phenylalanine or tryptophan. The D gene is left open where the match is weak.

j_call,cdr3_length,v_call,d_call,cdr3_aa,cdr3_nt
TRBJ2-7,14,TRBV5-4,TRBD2,CASSLGEGPYEQYF,TGTGCCAGCAGCTTGGGGGAGGGCCCCTACGAGCAGTACTTC
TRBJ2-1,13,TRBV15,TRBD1,CATSRNRGNEQFF,TGTGCCACCAGCAGGAACAGGGGGAATGAGCAGTTCTTC
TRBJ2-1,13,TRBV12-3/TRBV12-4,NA,CASSLTGYEEQFF,TGTGCCAGCAGTTTAACAGGGTACGAGGAGCAGTTCTTC
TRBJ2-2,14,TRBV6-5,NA,CASSTRTEVGELFF,TGTGCCAGCAGTACCCGGACGGAGGTAGGGGAGCTGTTTTTT
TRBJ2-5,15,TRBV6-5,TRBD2,CASTMASGGKETQYF,TGTGCCAGCACTATGGCTAGCGGGGGGAAGGAGACCCAGTACTTC
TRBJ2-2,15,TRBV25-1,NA,CASSVTVQNTGELFF,TGTGCCAGCAGTGTGACAGTGCAGAACACCGGGGAGCTGTTTTTT
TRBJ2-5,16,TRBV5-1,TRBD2,CASSLASGGLGETQYF,TGCGCCAGCAGCTTGGCCAGCGGGGGTTTAGGGGAGACCCAGTACTTC
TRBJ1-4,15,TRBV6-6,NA,CASRPGSSSSEKLFF,TGTGCCAGCAGACCTGGCAGCTCATCTAGTGAAAAACTGTTTTTT
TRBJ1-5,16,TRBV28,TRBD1,CASSLRAGGAGQPQHF,TGTGCCAGCAGTTTACGGGCAGGGGGCGCGGGGCAGCCCCAGCATTTT
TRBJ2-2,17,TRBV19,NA,CASSPRTGLANTGELFF,TGTGCCAGTAGTCCCCGGACTGGACTCGCGAACACCGGGGAGCTGTTTTTT
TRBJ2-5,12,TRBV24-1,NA,CATSDYTETQYF,TGTGCCACCAGTGACTATACAGAGACCCAGTACTTC
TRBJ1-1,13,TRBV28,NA,CASSFRENTEAFF,TGTGCCAGCAGTTTCCGGGAGAACACTGAAGCTTTCTTT
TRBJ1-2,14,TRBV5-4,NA,CASSLAGVNGGYTF,TGTGCCAGCAGCTTGGCGGGAGTTAATGGTGGCTACACCTTC
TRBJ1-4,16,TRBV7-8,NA,CASSFQFSATNEKLFF,TGTGCCAGCAGCTTCCAGTTCTCCGCAACTAATGAAAAACTGTTTTTT
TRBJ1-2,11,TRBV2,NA,CATTAGYGYTF,TGTGCCACTACGGCGGGCTATGGCTACACCTTC
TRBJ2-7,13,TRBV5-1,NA,CASSLQHPYEQYF,TGCGCCAGCAGCTTACAACATCCCTACGAGCAGTACTTC
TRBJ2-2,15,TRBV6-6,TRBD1,CASSYGQGVTGELFF,TGTGCCAGCAGTTACGGTCAGGGGGTCACCGGGGAGCTGTTTTTT